This passage covers 14 T cell receptor beta chains from one sample sequenced in a study of memory B cells and T cells in multiple sclerosis. Data came from immunoSEQ multiplex PCR; TCRdb stores just in-frame clones and leaves some out. The data hold several thousand clones, with around 58% observed a single time. Material: memory (CD45RO+) CD8+ T cells from blood. These receptors came from a human donor with multiple sclerosis.

This chain joins TRBV2 and TRBJ1-3; perhaps TRBD1 as D (6 bases). The ends were cut back, 6 bases at V and 0 bases at J, with 15 bases in the middle. The CDR3 spans 16 residues. CDR1 and CDR2 from the germline V gene are SNHLY and FYNNEI. The CDR3 protein is CASRQGFKASGNTIYF. DNA for the CDR3: TGTGCCAGCAGACAGGGCTTTAAAGCCTCTGGAAACACCATATATTTT.

Here the CDR3 reads CASSTAGQGAPYGYTF. For the CDR3, the DNA is TGCGCCAGCAGCACCGCCGGACAGGGAGCCCCCTATGGCTACACCTTC. The chain combines TRBV5-1 with TRBJ1-2, with 8 bases that match TRBD1. Germline-derived CDR1 and CDR2 are SGHRS and YFSETQ. The CDR3 covers 16 residues. V gave up 4 bases and J gave up 4 bases; unmatched junction bases: 12.

This clone was detected only a few times. This chain uses TRBV5-1 with TRBJ2-1; 12 positions agree with TRBD2. V shed 0 bases and J 0 bases; nucleotides not matched to a gene: 4. CDR1 is SGHRS, CDR2 YFSETQ, per germline. This CDR3 has 18 amino acids. As DNA, the CDR3 is TGCGCCAGCAGCTTGGACCTAGCGGGAGGGAGCTCCTACAATGAGCAGTTCTTC. This translates into CASSLDLAGGSSYNEQFF.

This rearrangement joins TRBV10-3 to TRBJ2-1; 8 positions agree with TRBD2. There are 11 residues in the CDR3. Trimming removed 10 bases from V and 16 bases from J; junction bases left unmatched: 12. Germline assignment: CDR1 ENHRY and CDR2 SYGVKD. CDR3 residues: CATTVAGLPFF. The CDR3 region has the DNA TGTGCCACCACGGTAGCGGGGCTCCCTTTCTTC.

V is TRBV9 and J is TRBJ2-3; D remains ambiguous. Trimming took 4 bases from V and 2 from J, leaving 11 bases between them. The CDR3 consists of 14 residues. CDR1 SGDLS and CDR2 YYNGEE come from the germline V gene. The CDR3 reads CASSLSGYTDTQYF. The CDR3 bases are TGTGCCAGCAGCCTCTCCGGGTACACAGATACGCAGTATTTT.

The rearrangement links TRBV28 to TRBJ1-1, with 8 nucleotides matching TRBD1. CDR1 is MDHEN and CDR2 is SYDVKM in the germline V gene. V lost 6 bases to trimming and J lost 5 bases; unmatched junction nucleotides: 11. The CDR3 runs to 15 residues. The CDR3 is CASSLAQGAGTEAFF. The DNA of the CDR3 is TGTGCCAGCAGCCTAGCGCAGGGGGCAGGGACTGAAGCTTTCTTT.

This chain connects TRBV6-1 to TRBJ2-1, with D maybe TRBD2 (7 bases). CDR3 length: 15 amino acids. V was trimmed by 6 bases and J by 6 bases, leaving 18 bases between them. CDR1 and CDR2 from the germline V gene are MNHNS and SASEGT. For the CDR3, the DNA is TGTGCCAGCAGCGTCCGAGGGGGGGCTGGCAATGAGCAGTTCTTC. The encoded protein is CASSVRGGAGNEQFF.

The rearrangement joins TRBV7-9 to TRBJ2-1; D possibly corresponds to TRBD2 (6 bases). Per the germline V gene, CDR1 is SEHNR and CDR2 is FQNEAQ (reference sequence). This CDR3 region has 15 residues. Trimming cost V 4 bases and J 5 bases, with 15 bases left between them. CDR3 protein: CASSSWSSGDNEQFF. The DNA for the CDR3 is TGTGCCAGCAGCTCGTGGAGTAGCGGAGACAATGAGCAGTTCTTC.

This clone is termed medium-sized (0.01 to 0.1%). The chain recombines TRBV5-1 with TRBJ1-1, with 7 bases that match TRBD1. Germline V gene sequence: CDR1 SGHRS, CDR2 YFSETQ. The trim removed 0 bases at V and 7 bases at J, leaving 12 bases unmatched. The CDR3 length is 16 residues. CDR3 in amino acids: CASSLGTGGTIGEAFF. In DNA form, the CDR3 reads TGCGCCAGCAGCTTGGGGACAGGAGGAACGATAGGTGAAGCTTTCTTT.

The chain employs TRBV28 and TRBJ1-3; 7 bases align to TRBD1. With 4 bases clipped from V and 3 bases from J, the junction kept 6 bases outside the gene matches. This CDR3 contains 15 residues. Germline V gene lookup returns CDR1 MDHEN and CDR2 SYDVKM. Here the CDR3 reads CASSSPGTDGNTIYF. The CDR3, as DNA: TGTGCCAGCAGTTCCCCCGGGACAGATGGAAACACCATATATTTT.

The J gene is TRBJ2-1, the V gene TRBV28, with a weak D call TRBD2 (5 bases). The germline V gene has CDR1 MDHEN and CDR2 SYDVKM. The CDR3 extends over 13 amino acids. Trimming removed 3 bases at V and 7 bases at J, with 10 bases between. The CDR3 nucleotides are TGTGCCAGCAGTTTGGGGAGTCGGAATGAGCAGTTCTTC. Its translation: CASSLGSRNEQFF. Together with reference TRBV28 and TRBJ2-1, the CDR3 gives the full variable domain: DVKVTQSSRYLVKRTGEKVFLECVQDMDHENMFWYRQDPGLGLRLIYFSYDVKMKEKGDIPEGYSVSREKKERFSLILESASTNQTSMYLCASSLGSRNEQFFGPGTRLTVL.

This clone was seen only a few times. The chain has TRBV15 and TRBJ1-5; D possibly corresponds to TRBD1 (5 bases). CDR1 is LNHNV, CDR2 YYDKDF, per germline (reference sequence). This CDR3 contains 16 residues. With 3 bases removed from V and 5 bases from J, the gap between germline ends came to 17 bases. The CDR3 bases are TGTGCCACCAGCAGCGCCCGCCGACAGTTACATCAGCCCCAGCATTTT. It yields the protein CATSSARRQLHQPQHF.

This clone was found a few times. The V gene is TRBV15, the J gene TRBJ2-1, with D unclear. V was clipped by 4 bases and J by 0 bases, with 7 bases between them. In germline, CDR1 is LNHNV, CDR2 YYDKDF (reference sequence). The CDR3 runs 14 residues. CDR3 region: CATSKMSSYNEQFF. The CDR3 DNA follows: TGTGCCACCAGCAAGATGAGCTCCTACAATGAGCAGTTCTTC. Full variable domain (remainder filled in from reference TRBV15 and TRBJ2-1): DAMVIQNPRYQVTQFGKPVTLSCSQTLNHNVMYWYQQKSSQAPKLLFHYYDKDFNNEADTPDNFQSRRPNTSFCFLDIRSPGLGDTAMYLCATSKMSSYNEQFFGPGTRLTVL.

This rearrangement joins TRBV6-4 to TRBJ2-6; TRBD1 is a possible D gene (5 bases). The germline V gene encodes CDR1 MRHNA and CDR2 SNTAGT. With 5 bases removed from V and 4 bases from J, the gap between germline ends came to 12 bases. The CDR3 runs 15 residues. The CDR3 DNA follows: TGTGCCAGCAGTCCGCAGGGCACCGGGGCCAACGTCCTGACTTTC. Its protein product is CASSPQGTGANVLTF.